This T cell receptor beta chain was captured in a study of beta chain features in type 1 diabetes (dated 2018 in TCRdb). Regarding the complete study: Patients and healthy donors did not differ in mean age, gender distribution, total cell number or subset yield. Whereas all 30 or so donors provided naive and central memory subsets, regulatory and stem cell-like memory subsets were isolated from just 8 patients and about 8 healthy donors. Across all samples, about 110 million sorted cells were examined, and cell number per subset correlated strongly with RNA yield. The study compared the TCRB repertoires of sorted circulating CD4+ T cell subsets in recently diagnosed type 1 diabetes patients with those in matched healthy donors. Overall study results and their limits: Shorter templates might have been favored by PCR, but patient and control samples were amplified and corrected together, so both groups would have been affected equally by any skew. The naive, central memory and regulatory TCRB repertoires appeared to resemble one another more closely among patients than among healthy donors. Because cDNA rather than genomic DNA was sequenced, highly expressing activated cells could have been over-represented, although no difference in activation and CD3 levels was found between groups. Type 1 diabetes patients showed a moderate but significant shortening of TCRB CDR3 length in all four CD4+ subsets. Patients with type 1 diabetes made fewer insertions and deleted more nucleotides at VDJ recombination sites, implying thymic rearrangement abnormalities. Because the HLA sub-analyses included only small numbers of individuals, any influence of HLA type on TCRB rearrangement was left unresolved.

Each donor gave one peripheral blood draw, approximately 120 mL on average, collected into heparinised tubes. Using a panel that included CD45RO, CCR7, CD25, CD127, CD95 and CD27, naive, central memory, regulatory and stem cell-like memory CD4+ T cells were sorted on a BD FACSAria II. All sorted populations exceeded 98% purity. PBMCs were isolated immediately by Lymphoprep density gradient centrifugation and stained directly without culture. So that batch effects would be minimized, each experiment stained and sorted samples in pairs, pairing one healthy donor with one patient. The entire isolated RNA was reverse transcribed using the High Capacity cDNA Reverse Transcription Kit, and thus expressed TCRB transcripts were sequenced. Deep immunoSEQ sequencing was applied to naive, central memory and regulatory T cell samples, giving an average of about 3.8 million total reads per sample. After sorted cells were lysed in RLT buffer, RNA was extracted with DNase-treated RNeasy Micro or Mini kits, with the choice depending on cell number. To prevent cross-contamination, every cell subset was processed on its own, while patient and healthy donor samples were processed together. TCRB sequences were amplified from cDNA with the immunoSEQ multiplex PCR, producing 87-bp fragments spanning the CDR3 region. Sequencing of the amplicons was performed on the Illumina HiSeq platform. The study's processing was this. PCR bias was computationally corrected using synthetic template baselines, reads within Hamming distance 2 were collapsed, and singletons that could not be merged were discarded. By aligning reads against IMGT, V, D and J genes, CDR3 length, and insertions or deletions at six rearrangement sites were assigned. Within each subset, clonotype counts were normalized to the number of sorted cells before true diversity and Gini coefficients were calculated with the tcR R package. The overlap coefficient, calculated on TCRB nucleotide sequences, was used to quantify repertoire sharing. Sourced from immuneACCESS, this table was stored by TCRdb with only in-frame sequences that have V and J called. A share of the clones is absent; for the studies checked, an unresolved V gene accounts for under half, and the remainder has no known explanation. V and J calls and clone size are those listed in that table; D and trimming were worked out from the DNA. The sample contains around 300,000 clones, about 15% of them found a single time. The ten largest account for about 6.7% of the sample.

With regard to this clone: The antigen it recognizes is unknown. Qualities for individual bases were not recorded, and no much larger clone is one base off.

A distance of 18 bases separates the germline ends of V and J, which lose 6 bases and 9 bases respectively. The germline V gene gives CDR1 as SGHDT and CDR2 as YYEEEE. Inclusive of the bounding cysteine and phenylalanine, the CDR3 is 13 residues long. Just CDR3 DNA is preserved here, 39 bases in frame from base 1. Sequencing input: central memory CD4+ T cells from blood. The chain is assembled from TRBV5-6 and TRBJ1-2; no confident D gene assignment can be made. The TCR originated in a young man in good health. CDR3 sequence: CASTQKAGYRYTF. The nucleotide sequence is TGTGCCAGCACTCAAAAGGCGGGGTATCGCTACACCTTC.